The present TCR beta chain was sequenced within a study of blood T cell repertoires in COVID-19. The assay was immunoSEQ multiplex PCR, and TCRdb's table has in-frame clones only and misses some. The table lists fewer than 200,000 clones, roughly 84% of them singletons, with 1% to 1.5% in the top ten. This CDR3 comprises 14 residues. The germline CDR1 and CDR2 sequences are SGHTA and FQGNSA. The ends lost 2 bases at V and 10 bases at J; junction bases unmatched: 7. Material for sequencing was peripheral blood. This clonotype was sampled from a man in his 60s who had recovered from COVID-19. The gene calls are TRBV7-2 and TRBJ2-1; 8 nucleotides line up with TRBD1. CDR3 DNA: TGTGCCAGCAGCTTACCGGGACAGGTAGTGGAGCAGTTCTTC. As protein: CASSLPGQVVEQFF.